This TCR beta chain was recorded in a study of OX40 agonist ivuxolimab in advanced cancers. Overall study context: Ivuxolimab was administered intravenously to patients at 0.01 to 10 mg/kg every 2 weeks. Every patient in dose escalation had hepatocellular carcinoma, melanoma, renal cell or head and neck cancer.

TCRdb's copy holds only in-frame clones and misses some; the assay was immunoSEQ multiplex PCR. The table includes 40,000 to 50,000 clones, about 80% detected once. Notes on this clone: Its specificity is unknown.

General study points: Antigen specificity remained undetermined for the expanded peripheral T cells. CD8+ T cells averaged more expanded clones than CD4+.

The starting material was CD4+ or CD8+ T cells sorted from blood, obtained in a trial of the OX40 agonist ivuxolimab. This clonotype was obtained from an adult with an advanced solid tumor such as melanoma, head and neck, liver or kidney cancer.

The CDR3 loop is CASSYPASGAAGYTF. CDR3 DNA: TGTGCCAGCAGTTACCCAGCGTCAGGGGCAGCTGGCTACACCTTC. The V and J genes are TRBV6-6 and TRBJ1-2; a possible D gene is TRBD1 (6 bases). Germline-derived CDR1 and CDR2 are MNHNY and SVGAGI (reference sequence). The CDR3 length is 15 residues. Trimming removed 2 bases from V and 7 bases from J, with 17 bases in between.